A single T cell receptor (beta chain) is shown here with its context. This record belongs to a study of blood T cell repertoires in COVID-19. Per germline, CDR1 SGHKS and CDR2 YYEKEE (reference sequence). The V gene lost 2 bases and the J gene lost 5 bases, with 8 bases spanning the gap. The CDR3 extends over 14 amino acids. Original handling: By means of reference gene primer amplification, nucleated cell counts were estimated. Profiled with immunoSEQ multiplex PCR; TCRdb holds only in-frame clones, not every one. The V and J calls and the clone size are those of that table, but D and trimming were determined from the DNA. Here the sample spans roughly 170,000 clones, approximately 87% being singletons.

The sequencing sample was made of peripheral blood. The origin of this receptor is a young woman who had recovered from COVID-19. The rearrangement joins TRBV5-5 to TRBJ1-6, with D tentatively TRBD1 (5 bases). This CDR3 reads CASSFLDNNSPLHF. DNA for the CDR3: TGTGCCAGCAGCTTCCTGGACAATAATTCACCCCTCCACTTT.